This T cell receptor beta chain is from a study of blood T cell repertoires in COVID-19. Study at large: In each case, the material was cDNA or gDNA derived from T cells, B-cell-depleted T cells, or PBMCs.

Germline lookup yields CDR1 MNHEY and CDR2 SVGAGI. J gave up 9 bases and V 4 bases, and 10 bases lay outside the gene matches. The CDR3 is 16 amino acids. The table came from immunoSEQ multiplex PCR; TCRdb's copy has only in-frame clones and leaves some out. The sample shows roughly 140,000 clones, 80% to 85% of them seen only once. Sample: peripheral blood. The V gene is TRBV6-5, the J gene TRBJ1-6; 9 positions agree with TRBD1. The sequence came from a human donor in a cohort sampled during active COVID-19. This chain's CDR3 is CASSSPGQGKSSPLHF. As DNA, the CDR3 is TGTGCCAGCAGTTCACCGGGACAGGGAAAAAGTTCACCCCTCCACTTT.